These T cell receptor beta chains were read from a single sample in a study of beta chain features in type 1 diabetes. Using immunoSEQ multiplex PCR, the repertoire was profiled, and TCRdb retains in-frame clones only, with some absent. In the table there are hundreds of thousands of clones, about 14% of which are singletons. The sequenced sample consisted of naive CD4+ T cells from blood. All receptors come from a man younger than 35 in good health. CDR3s include the opening cysteine and the closing phenylalanine or tryptophan. The D gene is left open where the match is weak. The size of a clone is reported for some rows only, either as once, few or many, or as a class for expanded clones.

d_gene	j_gene	abundance	v_gene	CDR3aa	CDR3nt
-	TRBJ1-4	-	TRBV7-9	CASSFSTQYEKLFF	TGTGCCAGCAGCTTCTCGACCCAGTACGAAAAACTGTTTTTT
-	TRBJ2-3	-	TRBV7-2	CASSLSSSGTDTQYF	TGTGCCAGCAGCTTATCCTCAAGCGGCACAGATACGCAGTATTTT
TRBD1	TRBJ1-2	few	TRBV9	CASSVGTGRYGYTF	TGTGCCAGCAGCGTCGGGACAGGGCGCTATGGCTACACCTTC
-	TRBJ2-5	few	TRBV11-1	CASGGLHQETQYF	TGTGCCAGCGGGGGACTTCACCAAGAGACCCAGTACTTC
-	TRBJ2-4	many	TRBV28	CASSLAKNIQYF	TGTGCCAGCAGTTTAGCCAAAAACATTCAGTACTTC
-	TRBJ1-5	-	TRBV27	CASRRTRTDNQPQHF	TGTGCCAGCAGACGCACTAGGACAGATAATCAGCCCCAGCATTTT
TRBD2	TRBJ2-1	-	TRBV19	CASRASGSRNEQFF	TGTGCCAGTAGAGCTAGCGGGAGTAGGAATGAGCAGTTCTTC
TRBD1	TRBJ1-6	few	TRBV2	CASSYRGPVDPLHF	TGTGCCAGCAGTTACAGGGGCCCAGTGGATCCCCTCCACTTT
-	TRBJ2-7	-	TRBV7-8	CASSPTYEQYF	TGTGCCAGCAGCCCGACATACGAGCAGTACTTC
-	TRBJ1-4	few	TRBV25-1	CASSDRGGNEKLFF	TGTGCCAGCAGTGACCGGGGGGGGAATGAAAAACTGTTTTTT
-	TRBJ2-3	few	TRBV20-1	CSATVTDTQYF	TGCAGTGCTACCGTCACAGATACGCAGTATTTT
TRBD1	TRBJ1-4	-	TRBV6-1	CASIPDRVREKLFF	TGTGCCAGCATTCCGGACAGGGTGAGGGAAAAACTGTTTTTT
-	TRBJ2-1	few	TRBV4-3	CASSDRMGNEQFF	TGCGCCAGCAGCGATAGAATGGGGAATGAGCAGTTCTTC
-	TRBJ2-6	-	TRBV19	CASRTGPGANVLTF	TGTGCCAGCCGAACAGGGCCAGGGGCCAACGTCCTGACTTTC
-	TRBJ2-3	-	TRBV7-9	CASTHRPRQGMGTDTQYF	TGTGCCAGCACCCACCGCCCCCGCCAGGGAATGGGCACAGATACGCAGTATTTT
TRBD1	TRBJ1-2	-	TRBV5-1	CASSRTGGTGYTF	TGCGCCAGCTCCAGGACAGGGGGTACGGGCTACACCTTC
-	TRBJ2-3	-	TRBV5-4	CASSLLGTDTQYF	TGTGCCAGCAGCTTGCTGGGCACAGATACGCAGTATTTT
-	TRBJ1-2	few	TRBV27	CASSTYSISNYGYTF	TGTGCCAGCAGTACCTACAGTATCTCTAACTATGGCTACACCTTC
-	TRBJ2-7	few	TRBV4-2	CASSPSGGGPNEQYF	TGTGCCAGCAGCCCATCTGGGGGGGGGCCGAACGAGCAGTACTTC
TRBD2	TRBJ2-1	-	TRBV4-3	CASSQSITSGRALANEQFF	TGCGCCAGCAGCCAATCAATAACTAGCGGGAGGGCCCTCGCCAATGAGCAGTTCTTC
-	TRBJ1-4	few	TRBV19	CASSGPGKLFF	TGTGCCAGCTCCGGGCCGGGGAAACTGTTTTTT
TRBD1	TRBJ1-4	few	TRBV18	CASSPSGTGGEKLFF	TGTGCCAGCTCACCGTCCGGGACAGGTGGGGAAAAACTGTTTTTT
-	TRBJ2-3	few	TRBV28	CASRARSYSTDTQYF	TGTGCCAGCAGGGCGCGGAGTTACAGCACAGATACGCAGTATTTT
TRBD1	TRBJ2-7	few	TRBV18	CASSPPSGGSIPYGHEQYF	TGTGCCAGCTCACCACCGTCAGGGGGCTCGATACCTTACGGCCACGAGCAGTACTTC
TRBD1	TRBJ1-4	few	TRBV9	CASSIGWDRETNEKLFF	TGTGCCAGCAGCATTGGATGGGACAGGGAGACTAATGAAAAACTGTTTTTT
-	TRBJ2-7	few	TRBV27	CASSFRHEQYF	TGTGCCAGCAGTTTCCGACACGAGCAGTACTTC
-	TRBJ2-3	few	TRBV9	CASSPRGTQRTDTQYF	TGTGCCAGCAGCCCCCGCGGGACCCAGCGCACAGATACGCAGTATTTT
-	TRBJ2-1	-	TRBV5-4	CASSLHRVYNEQFF	TGTGCCAGCAGCTTACACAGGGTCTACAATGAGCAGTTCTTC
-	TRBJ2-3	few	TRBV29-1	CSVESLERGWGLTDTQYF	TGCAGCGTAGAAAGTCTGGAAAGGGGATGGGGCCTCACAGATACGCAGTATTTT
-	TRBJ2-3	-	TRBV15	CATSRDYASSTDTQYF	TGTGCCACCAGCCGGGATTACGCCTCTAGCACAGATACGCAGTATTTT
-	TRBJ2-5	-	TRBV2	CASRIQETQYF	TGTGCCAGCAGGATCCAAGAGACCCAGTACTTC
TRBD2	TRBJ2-1	-	TRBV7-2	CASSLVAGVGHNEQFF	TGTGCCAGCAGCTTAGTTGCGGGGGTCGGGCACAATGAGCAGTTCTTC
TRBD1	TRBJ1-5	few	TRBV5-1	CASSWTGGVQPQHF	TGCGCCAGCAGCTGGACAGGGGGCGTTCAGCCCCAGCATTTT
TRBD1	TRBJ1-2	few	TRBV4-3	CASSRSGQGNYGYTF	TGCGCCAGCAGCCGCTCGGGACAGGGGAACTATGGCTACACCTTC
-	TRBJ2-3	-	TRBV5-1	CASSLAGVALEYF	TGCGCCAGCAGCTTGGCCGGGGTCGCTCTGGAGTATTTT
-	TRBJ2-7	-	TRBV7-3	CASSPQQVHEQYF	TGTGCCAGCAGTCCCCAACAGGTCCACGAGCAGTACTTC
-	TRBJ1-1	few	TRBV6-5	CASSQSQKAFF	TGTGCCAGCAGCCAGTCGCAAAAAGCTTTCTTT
-	TRBJ2-3	-	TRBV9	CASSVGGFLTDTQYF	TGTGCCAGCAGCGTAGGGGGATTCCTCACAGATACGCAGTATTTT
TRBD2	TRBJ2-7	-	TRBV4-2	CASSQAGLAGESSYEQYF	TGTGCCAGCAGCCAGGCGGGACTAGCGGGGGAAAGCTCCTACGAGCAGTACTTC
TRBD2	TRBJ2-7	-	TRBV7-2	CASSLERRGYEQYF	TGTGCCAGCAGCTTGGAGCGGCGGGGGTACGAGCAGTACTTC
-	TRBJ2-7	few	TRBV7-8	CASSSTGSLGSYEQYF	TGTGCCAGCAGCTCCACAGGGAGCCTAGGGTCCTACGAGCAGTACTTC
-	TRBJ1-4	few	TRBV5-1	CASSPGVATNEKLFF	TGCGCCAGCAGCCCGGGGGTTGCAACTAATGAAAAACTGTTTTTT
-	TRBJ2-3	-	TRBV29-1	CSVVHGGADTQYF	TGCAGCGTTGTACACGGAGGTGCAGATACGCAGTATTTT
-	TRBJ2-7	-	TRBV11-3	CASSLDYSRAYEQYF	TGTGCCAGCAGCTTAGATTATTCTCGAGCCTACGAGCAGTACTTC
TRBD2	TRBJ2-7	-	TRBV7-3	CASSLRTSGGPSGEQYF	TGTGCCAGCAGCCTAAGGACTAGCGGGGGCCCGAGCGGCGAGCAGTACTTC
-	TRBJ1-2	few	TRBV27	CASSLRGNYGYTF	TGTGCCAGCAGTCTTAGGGGTAACTATGGCTACACCTTC
TRBD1	TRBJ2-7	-	TRBV28	CASSLMDRENYEQYF	TGTGCCAGCAGTTTAATGGACAGGGAAAACTACGAGCAGTACTTC
-	TRBJ2-1	-	TRBV5-1	CASNPLGLVSYNEQFF	TGCGCCAGCAACCCCCTCGGGCTAGTAAGCTACAATGAGCAGTTCTTC
-	TRBJ2-5	-	TRBV15	CATSRVGAGETQYF	TGTGCCACCAGCAGAGTCGGGGCCGGAGAGACCCAGTACTTC